These 8 T cell receptor beta chains came from one sample sequenced in a study of cytomegalovirus exposure and HLA in healthy donors. Researchers ran the PCR with 60 Vbeta and 13 Jbeta primers. Sequenced by immunoSEQ multiplex PCR; TCRdb stores in-frame clones only, minus some. The table includes 45,000 to 70,000 clones, over 80% detected once. The sample comprised PBMCs. These receptors all come from a man aged 25-40 years in good health and CMV-seronegative.

V usage is TRBV6-5 and J usage is TRBJ2-3; 7 bases fit TRBD2. V shed 4 bases and J 3 bases; nucleotides not matched to a gene: 10. CDR3 length: 16 amino acids. Germline CDR1 reads MNHEY; CDR2 reads SVGAGI. CDR3 amino acids: CASSFLGGRATDTQYF. The CDR3 DNA sequence: TGTGCCAGCAGTTTCCTCGGGGGGAGGGCAACAGATACGCAGTATTTT.

This sequence joins TRBV13 and TRBJ1-2; 7 nucleotides align to TRBD1. The germline V gene encodes CDR1 PRHDT and CDR2 FYEKMQ (reference sequence). V shed 2 bases and J 6 bases; nucleotides not matched to a gene: 15. CDR3 length equals 17 residues. The CDR3 DNA is TGTGCCAGCAGCTTAACTCCTCCGCTACAGGGGCGACATGGCTACACCTTC. Its protein product is CASSLTPPLQGRHGYTF.

The chain is built from TRBV2 and TRBJ2-3; 7 bases line up with TRBD1. The CDR3 consists of 17 residues. Germline CDR1 and CDR2: SNHLY and FYNNEI. Trimming cost V 7 bases and J 2 bases; bases outside gene matches: 15. The CDR3 sequence is CASNKRTGTANTDTQYF. For the CDR3, the DNA is TGTGCCAGCAATAAAAGAACCGGGACAGCAAACACAGATACGCAGTATTTT.

The J gene is TRBJ2-1, the V gene TRBV27; TRBD1 might be the D (5 bases). V was pared by 4 bases and J by 7 bases, with 8 bases between. The CDR3 spans 12 residues. Germline V lookup: CDR1 MNHEY, CDR2 SMNVEV (reference sequence). The CDR3 sequence is CASSYDRNEQFF. CDR3 nucleotides: TGTGCCAGCAGTTACGACAGAAATGAGCAGTTCTTC.

This clone is a singleton in its sample. V usage is TRBV10-3 and J usage is TRBJ2-3; 8 nucleotides line up with TRBD2. CDR3 length equals 15 residues. With 6 bases clipped from V and 5 bases from J, the junction kept 10 bases outside the gene matches. Germline values: CDR1 ENHRY, CDR2 SYGVKD. CDR3 region: CAISESGRSGDTQYF. The CDR3 DNA reads TGTGCCATCAGCGAAAGCGGGAGATCAGGAGATACGCAGTATTTT.

The CDR3 coding sequence is TGTGCCAGCAGTCTAGTTGGTGGCGGCAATCAGCCCCAGCATTTT. This translates into CASSLVGGGNQPQHF. V usage is TRBV6-5 and J usage is TRBJ1-5; unclear D gene. V lost 5 bases to trimming and J lost 2 bases, with 13 bases between them. From germline, CDR1 is MNHEY and CDR2 SVGAGI. The CDR3 runs to 15 residues.

The V gene is TRBV6-1, the J gene TRBJ2-5; D may be TRBD1 (5 bases). Trimming cost V 0 bases and J 1 base, with 9 bases left between them. CDR1 is MNHNS and CDR2 is SASEGT in the germline V gene. The CDR3 is 15 amino acids. The CDR3: CASSEAMQGQETQYF. The CDR3, as DNA: TGTGCCAGCAGTGAAGCGATGCAGGGCCAAGAGACCCAGTACTTC.

The chain uses TRBV18 and TRBJ2-7, with D possibly matching TRBD2 (6 bases). Germline CDR1 and CDR2: KGHSH and LQKENI. CDR3 length equals 15 residues. Between the trimmed V and J ends, which lost 6 bases and 3 bases, there was a span of 18 bases. CDR3 residues: CASSYGTGGRYEQYF. CDR3 DNA: TGTGCCAGCTCTTACGGGACTGGGGGACGCTACGAGCAGTACTTC.